The source of this TCR beta chain is a study of T cell responses to AZD1222 COVID-19 vaccine. Whole-study findings and limits: When two AZD1222 doses had been given, Spike-specific TCR breadth and depth rose. Females outnumbered males among donors, who were mostly white British; clonal diversity was possibly underestimated. A reported finding is that nearly half of spike-specific TCRs target unmutated variant regions.

Germline assignment: CDR1 SGHVS and CDR2 FQNEAQ. This CDR3 spans 14 amino acids. The V end was cut by 2 bases, the J end by 2 bases, with 9 bases between. Data came from immunoSEQ multiplex PCR; TCRdb stores just in-frame clones and leaves some out. Of approximately 120,000 clones listed, around 90% were seen once; the top ten hold roughly 13%. About this clone: Its antigen remains unidentified.

This receptor was obtained from an adult in good health. Sample: peripheral blood, taken on day 0 of MenACWY control vaccination. The rearrangement joins TRBV7-8 to TRBJ2-5; D not certain. The CDR3 DNA reads TGTGCCAGCAGCTTAAACCCGGGTCAAGAGACCCAGTACTTC. Translating it yields CASSLNPGQETQYF. The full variable domain, its missing parts supplied by reference TRBV7-8 and TRBJ2-5, is GAGVSQSPRYKVAKRGQDVALRCDPISGHVSLFWYQQALGQGPEFLTYFQNEAQLDKSGLPSDRFFAERPEGSVSTLKIQRTQQEDSAVYLCASSLNPGQETQYFGPGTRLLVL.